The entry below describes one TCR beta chain. Its antigen is as yet unknown. The germline V gene encodes CDR1 SQVTM and CDR2 ANQGSEA. Trimming took 7 bases from V and 5 from J, leaving 5 bases between them. This CDR3 has 10 amino acids. Repertoires were generated with immunoSEQ multiplex PCR, while TCRdb's copy carries only in-frame clones and drops some. In the table there are over 200,000 clones, 90% of which are singletons. The sample belongs to a study of cytomegalovirus exposure and HLA in healthy donors. Study background: It was reported in a later analysis that the same platform had been used for the 110 or so validation repertoires as for the roughly 650 first-cohort repertoires. Study results and limitations: Specificity of a few CMV-associated chains for CMV antigens was verified in vitro. Among TCR sequences, most were rare, though some public TCRs appeared in many donors. According to the study, about 180 TCR beta chains were cytomegalovirus-associated.

The rearrangement links TRBV29-1 to TRBJ1-4; D gene ambiguous. The receptor's source is a woman aged 25 to 45 in good health and CMV-seronegative. Sequenced material: PBMCs. CDR3: CSAKNEKLFF. The CDR3 DNA reads TGCAGCGCAAAAAATGAAAAACTGTTTTTT.